Following are 32 T cell receptor beta chains from one sample sequenced in a study of blood T cell repertoires in COVID-19. This table comes from immunoSEQ multiplex PCR, and its TCRdb copy is limited to in-frame clones, with some not included. Of about 190,000 clones in the sample, 80% to 90% were seen once. What was sequenced was peripheral blood. The receptors come from a woman in her seventies with active or convalescent COVID-19.

The genes are TRBV4-1 and TRBJ2-7; possibly TRBD2 for D (6 bases). The CDR3 totals 14 residues. Per germline, CDR1 MGHRA and CDR2 YSYEKL. V was shortened by 3 bases and J by 7 bases, with 16 bases between the two germline ends. The DNA of the CDR3 is TGCGCCAGCAGCCAGTTTCCTAGAGGGACTGAGCAGTACTTC. Its protein is CASSQFPRGTEQYF.

The rearrangement uses TRBV7-9 and TRBJ2-1; 7 positions agree with TRBD2. CDR1 is SEHNR, CDR2 FQNEAQ, per germline (reference sequence). The CDR3 extends over 17 amino acids. V gave up 2 bases and J gave up 3 bases; unmatched junction bases: 10. Written as DNA, the CDR3 is TGTGCCAGCAGCTTATCCTCGCTAGCGGAGCTCTACAATGAGCAGTTCTTC. Protein product: CASSLSSLAELYNEQFF. The variable domain in full, with the rest retrieved from reference TRBV7-9 and TRBJ2-1, is DTGVSQNPRHKITKRGQNVTFRCDPISEHNRLYWYRQTLGQGPEFLTYFQNEAQLEKSRLLSDRFSAERPKGSFSTLEIQRTEQGDSAMYLCASSLSSLAELYNEQFFGPGTRLTVL.

The J gene is TRBJ2-7, the V gene TRBV9; 10 bases align to TRBD1. CDR1 is SGDLS and CDR2 is YYNGEE in the germline V gene. Germline trimming cut 4 bases from V and 5 bases from J; bases unmatched to any gene: 9. The CDR3 is 15 residues long. This CDR3 is CASSPEGTGVHEQYF. DNA of the CDR3: TGTGCCAGCAGCCCAGAAGGGACAGGGGTCCACGAGCAGTACTTC.

This chain links TRBV10-2 with TRBJ2-7; 8 bases line up with TRBD1. The CDR3 has 16 amino acids. Germline V gene lookup returns CDR1 WSHSY and CDR2 SAAADI. V dropped 3 bases and J dropped 1; count of bases not matched to a gene: 8. The CDR3, as DNA: TGCGCCAGCAGTGAAAGGGCGAGACAGGGGTCCTACGAGCAGTACTTC. As protein: CASSERARQGSYEQYF.

The chain recombines TRBV11-3 with TRBJ2-2; 7 bases map to TRBD1. The CDR3 extends over 14 amino acids. V gave up 5 bases and J gave up 8 bases; unmatched junction bases: 8. Germline CDR1 and CDR2: SGHNT and YENEEA. CDR3 nucleotides: TGTGCCAGCAGCCAAAACACAGGGGCGGGGGAGCTGTTTTTT. This gives the protein CASSQNTGAGELFF.

The rearrangement uses TRBV7-3 and TRBJ1-6; D may be TRBD1 (5 bases). V was cut by 5 bases and J by 7 bases, with 15 bases left in between. There are 15 residues in the CDR3. CDR1 is SGHTA, CDR2 FQGTGA, per germline. The DNA of the CDR3 is TGTGCCAGCAGCCCCCAGGCAGGGATAAATTCACCCCTCCACTTT. Translated, it gives CASSPQAGINSPLHF.

The gene calls are TRBV28 and TRBJ2-3; D is undetermined. Trimming left V 10 bases short and J 2 bases short, with 13 bases between. The length of the CDR3 is 13 residues. Germline loops: CDR1 MDHEN, CDR2 SYDVKM. The CDR3 bases are TGTGCCATCCGAGTGTACTCCACAGATACGCAGTATTTT. Residues: CAIRVYSTDTQYF.

V gene TRBV9 combines with J gene TRBJ2-1; 13 bases fit TRBD2. Germline V gene data show CDR1 as SGDLS and CDR2 as YYNGEE. Unmatched junction bases numbered 22, after V lost 2 bases and J lost 5 bases. The length of the CDR3 is 22 residues. CDR3 in DNA: TGTGCCAGCAGCGTGTTTAGTCTCGTCGCTCGGGGACTAGCGGGGAAAAACAATGAGCAGTTCTTC. Its translation: CASSVFSLVARGLAGKNNEQFF.

This sequence joins TRBV11-2 and TRBJ1-4; TRBD1 agrees at 10 bases. The trim removed 8 bases at V and 0 bases at J, leaving 12 bases unmatched. The V gene's germline CDR1 is SGHAT and CDR2 FQNNGV. This CDR3 region has 18 residues. Here the CDR3 reads CASLGDRGLRSTNEKLFF. The CDR3 nucleotides read TGTGCCAGCCTGGGGGACAGGGGTCTCCGGTCAACTAATGAAAAACTGTTTTTT. The variable domain in full, completed from reference TRBV11-2 and TRBJ1-4, reads EAGVAQSPRYKIIEKRQSVAFWCNPISGHATLYWYQQILGQGPKLLIQFQNNGVVDDSQLPKDRFSAERLKGVDSTLKIQPAKLEDSAVYLCASLGDRGLRSTNEKLFFGSGTQLSVL.

The rearrangement links TRBV28 to TRBJ2-1; 11 positions agree with TRBD2. This CDR3 region has 15 residues. The junction had 5 bases not matched to a gene; V was cut back by 6 bases and J by 4 bases. Germline V gives CDR1 MDHEN, CDR2 SYDVKM. CDR3 loop: CASRPTSGGYNEQFF. Here the CDR3 DNA reads TGTGCCAGCAGACCCACTAGCGGGGGTTACAATGAGCAGTTCTTC.

The chain recombines TRBV5-1 with TRBJ1-6; 7 nucleotides align to TRBD1. The length of the CDR3 is 14 residues. In germline, CDR1 is SGHRS, CDR2 YFSETQ. With V trimmed by 4 bases and J by 10 bases, 8 bases remained unmatched. CDR3: CASSATGYHSPLHF. In nucleotides, the CDR3 is TGCGCCAGCAGCGCGACAGGGTACCACTCACCCCTCCACTTT. The variable domain in full, completed from reference TRBV5-1 and TRBJ1-6, reads KAGVTQTPRYLIKTRGQQVTLSCSPISGHRSVSWYQQTPGQGLQFLFEYFSETQRNKGNFPGRFSGRQFSNSRSEMNVSTLELGDSALYLCASSATGYHSPLHFGNGTRLTVT.

The chain recombines TRBV6-5 with TRBJ1-1, with D perhaps matching TRBD1 (5 bases). The V gene's germline CDR1 is MNHEY and CDR2 SVGAGI. The CDR3 is 12 residues long. Between the trimmed V and J ends, which lost 6 bases and 6 bases, there was a span of 11 bases. The CDR3 coding sequence is TGTGCCAGCAGCCACGGGGGGTCTGAAGCTTTCTTT. It is translated as CASSHGGSEAFF.

This clone was found a few times. The chain is built from TRBV28 and TRBJ2-3; 7 positions match TRBD1. V lost 3 bases, J lost 1 base, and 4 bases stayed unmatched. The CDR3 is 15 amino acids. In germline, CDR1 is MDHEN, CDR2 SYDVKM. The CDR3 spells CASSLPGGGTDTQYF. CDR3 in DNA: TGTGCCAGCAGTTTGCCAGGGGGTGGCACAGATACGCAGTATTTT.

Concerning this clone itself: Other DNA sequences in the same sample also yield this CDR3. CDR3 sequence: CASSPNRVDGYTF. The CDR3 coding sequence is TGTGCCAGCAGCCCCAACAGGGTCGACGGCTACACCTTC. The rearrangement links TRBV12-3 or TRBV12-4 to TRBJ1-2; possible D gene TRBD1, 6 bases. This CDR3 comprises 13 residues. Trimming shortened V by 6 bases and J by 8 bases, and 16 bases separated the two germline ends.

CDR3 region: CASSEDRTGRHSPLHF. The CDR3 DNA follows: TGTGCCAGCAGTGAGGACAGGACAGGGCGTCATTCACCCCTCCACTTT. The chain has TRBV6-1 and TRBJ1-6, with 8 bases identical to TRBD1. The CDR3 sequence is 16 residues long. The ends lost 3 bases at V and 8 bases at J; junction bases unmatched: 9. Looked up from germline, CDR1 is MNHNS and CDR2 is SASEGT.

The chain employs TRBV15 and TRBJ2-2; the D is unclear. CDR1 is LNHNV and CDR2 is YYDKDF in the germline V gene (reference sequence). Deletions cut 0 bases from V and 6 bases from J, with 5 bases between. The CDR3 has 13 amino acids. CDR3 DNA: TGTGCCACCAGCAGAGAGCAGGCCGGGGAGCTGTTTTTT. Translated, it gives CATSREQAGELFF.

This chain links TRBV2 with TRBJ2-7, with 8 positions matching TRBD1. Germline lookup yields CDR1 SNHLY and CDR2 FYNNEI. The V and J ends lost 6 bases and 3 bases, in that order; junction bases with no gene match: 10. The CDR3 is made up of 15 amino acids. DNA for the CDR3: TGTGCCAGCAGGCAAGACAGGGGCCGGTTCTACGAGCAGTACTTC. Translating it yields CASRQDRGRFYEQYF.

This clone occurred once. V usage is TRBV7-3 and J usage is TRBJ2-3; 10 nucleotides line up with TRBD1. The V gene's germline CDR1 is SGHTA and CDR2 FQGTGA. The V and J ends lost 5 bases and 2 bases, in that order; junction bases with no gene match: 4. The CDR3 runs to 15 residues. CDR3 DNA: TGTGCCAGCAGCGCCGGACAGGGGGACACAGATACGCAGTATTTT. This gives the protein CASSAGQGDTDTQYF.

The rearrangement links TRBV6-5 to TRBJ1-6; D is unclear. Deletions cut 8 bases from V and 8 bases from J, with 13 bases between. Germline loops: CDR1 MNHEY, CDR2 SVGAGI. CDR3 length: 13 residues. The CDR3: CASFQELDSPLHF. As DNA, the CDR3 is TGTGCCAGCTTCCAGGAACTGGATTCACCCCTCCACTTT.

The count of this clone is one. CDR3: CASSRDRLYEQYF. In DNA, the CDR3 is TGTGCCAGCAGTCGGGACAGACTGTACGAGCAGTACTTC. V is TRBV6-5 and J is TRBJ2-7, with 7 bases identical to TRBD1. Per the germline V gene, CDR1 is MNHEY and CDR2 is SVGAGI. The V segment lost 5 bases and the J segment 4 bases; nucleotides outside the gene matches: 5. The CDR3 length is 13 residues.

V and J are TRBV5-1 and TRBJ2-3; tentatively, D is TRBD2 (6 bases). CDR3 size: 17 residues. The V and J ends lost 0 bases and 2 bases respectively, with 16 bases between them. Germline CDR1 SGHRS, CDR2 YFSETQ. The CDR3 bases are TGCGCCAGCAGCTTGGTAGCGGCCCATGCACTCACAGATACGCAGTATTTT. This gives the protein CASSLVAAHALTDTQYF.

This clone has a count of ten or more. This chain joins TRBV5-1 and TRBJ2-5; 9 bases line up with TRBD2. The CDR3 is 14 amino acids. Trimming cost V 5 bases and J 2 bases; bases outside gene matches: 4. Germline V gene data show CDR1 as SGHRS and CDR2 as YFSETQ. The CDR3: CASRPGLAQETQYF. CDR3 nucleotide sequence: TGCGCCAGCAGGCCGGGACTAGCACAAGAGACCCAGTACTTC.

This clone appeared once. The rearrangement uses TRBV10-3 and TRBJ2-1, with 7 bases lining up with TRBD2. CDR1 ENHRY and CDR2 SYGVKD come from the germline V gene. Trimming removed 2 bases from V and 8 bases from J; junction bases left unmatched: 12. This CDR3 is 16 amino acids long. Here the CDR3 reads CAISEREASGGYEQFF. The CDR3, as DNA: TGTGCCATCAGTGAGAGGGAGGCTAGCGGTGGATATGAGCAGTTCTTC.

The rearrangement uses TRBV19 and TRBJ2-3; 13 bases align to TRBD2. The V gene end was trimmed by 5 bases and the J gene end by 3 bases; junction bases not matched to a gene: 5. CDR1 LNHDA and CDR2 SQIVND come from the germline V gene (reference sequence). CDR3 size: 16 residues. CDR3 in amino acids: CASSPRTSGSTDTQYF. CDR3 in DNA: TGTGCCAGTAGTCCCCGGACTAGCGGGAGTACAGATACGCAGTATTTT. The full variable domain, completed using reference TRBV19 and TRBJ2-3, is DGGITQSPKYLFRKEGQNVTLSCEQNLNHDAMYWYRQDPGQGLRLIYYSQIVNDFQKGDIAEGYSVSREKKESFPLTVTSAQKNPTAFYLCASSPRTSGSTDTQYFGPGTRLTVL.

This clone was recorded once. The V and J genes are TRBV30 and TRBJ2-7; 9 bases match TRBD2. This CDR3 has 15 amino acids. Germline V gene lookup returns CDR1 GTSNPN and CDR2 SVGIG (reference sequence). The CDR3 protein is CAAEAGGPIGHEQYF. CDR3 DNA sequence: TGTGCTGCCGAGGCGGGAGGGCCAATTGGCCACGAGCAGTACTTC.

V gene TRBV20-1 combines with J gene TRBJ1-1; 9 nucleotides line up with TRBD1. This CDR3 spans 14 amino acids. V shed 3 bases, J shed 0 bases, and the junction held 2 bases outside the gene matches. The germline gives CDR1 DFQATT, CDR2 SNEGSKA (reference sequence). This CDR3 reads CSASRQGVNTEAFF. The DNA for the CDR3 is TGCAGTGCTAGTAGACAGGGGGTGAACACTGAAGCTTTCTTT.

This clone was recorded only once. The V and J genes are TRBV2 and TRBJ1-2; no clear D. Trimming took off 6 bases at V and 2 bases at J, with 13 bases between the two ends. Germline loops: CDR1 SNHLY, CDR2 FYNNEI. This CDR3 is 14 amino acids long. CDR3 DNA sequence: TGTGCCAGCAGGAGGGCCTCACTAAACTATGGCTACACCTTC. Its translation is CASRRASLNYGYTF. Variable domain in full (rest from reference TRBV2 and TRBJ1-2): EPEVTQTPSHQVTQMGQEVILRCVPISNHLYFYWYRQILGQKVEFLVSFYNNEISEKSEIFDDQFSVERPDGSNFTLKIRSTKLEDSAMYFCASRRASLNYGYTFGSGTRLTVV.

The V gene is TRBV10-3, the J gene TRBJ1-6; 9 bases are a match to TRBD1. The ends lost 6 bases at V and 7 bases at J; junction bases unmatched: 1. The CDR3 extends over 13 amino acids. From germline, CDR1 is ENHRY and CDR2 SYGVKD. In DNA form, the CDR3 reads TGTGCCATCAGCGGACAGGGGAATTCACCCCTCCACTTT. It yields the protein CAISGQGNSPLHF.

The chain couples TRBV5-5 to TRBJ1-2, with D uncertain. The V and J ends lost 0 bases and 3 bases respectively, with 9 bases between them. Germline CDR1 and CDR2: SGHKS and YYEKEE (reference sequence). The CDR3 sequence is 14 residues long. In nucleotides, the CDR3 is TGTGCCAGCAGCTTGGTTGTGTCGGACTATGGCTACACCTTC. This gives the protein CASSLVVSDYGYTF.

The chain is built from TRBV11-2 and TRBJ2-3; TRBD2 is a possible D gene (5 bases). The CDR3 has 15 residues. Per germline, CDR1 SGHAT and CDR2 FQNNGV. V lost 5 bases to trimming and J lost 0 bases, with 12 bases between them. The CDR3 sequence: CASSRRTFSTDTQYF. DNA of the CDR3: TGTGCCAGCAGCAGAAGGACTTTTAGCACAGATACGCAGTATTTT.

V and J are TRBV29-1 and TRBJ2-1, with 10 bases fitting TRBD1. The junction had 3 bases not matched to a gene; V was cut back by 6 bases and J by 4 bases. This CDR3 has 13 residues. Germline lookup yields CDR1 SQVTM and CDR2 ANQGSEA. In nucleotides, the CDR3 is TGCAGCGTGGGGGACAGGGGATACAATGAGCAGTTCTTC. Its translation is CSVGDRGYNEQFF.

The rearrangement joins TRBV28 to TRBJ1-2; weak D call: TRBD1 (6 bases). The CDR3 contains 14 residues. Germline assignment: CDR1 MDHEN and CDR2 SYDVKM. V lost 7 bases and J lost 3, with 15 bases in between. The CDR3 is CASMLRGRYYGYTF. The CDR3 DNA follows: TGTGCCAGCATGTTGAGGGGGAGATACTATGGCTACACCTTC.